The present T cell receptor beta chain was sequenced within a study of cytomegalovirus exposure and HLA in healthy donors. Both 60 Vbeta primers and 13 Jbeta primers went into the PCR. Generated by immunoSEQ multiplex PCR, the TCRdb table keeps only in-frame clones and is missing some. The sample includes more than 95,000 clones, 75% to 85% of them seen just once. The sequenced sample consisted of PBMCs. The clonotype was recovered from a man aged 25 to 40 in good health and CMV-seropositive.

The DNA for the CDR3 is TGTGCCAGCAGCCACTTGGGTAGCGCCCATGAGCAGTTCTTC. It encodes CASSHLGSAHEQFF. The chain employs TRBV14 and TRBJ2-1; D might be TRBD2 (5 bases). The CDR3 has 14 residues. In germline, CDR1 is SGHDN, CDR2 FVKESK. The V and J ends lost 3 bases and 8 bases respectively, with 14 bases between them.